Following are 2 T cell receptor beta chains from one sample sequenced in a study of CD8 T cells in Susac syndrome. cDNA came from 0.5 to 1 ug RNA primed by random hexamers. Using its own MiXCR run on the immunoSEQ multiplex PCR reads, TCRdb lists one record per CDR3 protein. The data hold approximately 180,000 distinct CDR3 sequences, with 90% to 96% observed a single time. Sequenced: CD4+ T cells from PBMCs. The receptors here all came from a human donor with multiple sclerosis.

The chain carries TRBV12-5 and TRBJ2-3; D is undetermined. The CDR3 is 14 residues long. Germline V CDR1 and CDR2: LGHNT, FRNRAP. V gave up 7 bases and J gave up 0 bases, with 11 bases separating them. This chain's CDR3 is CASAPSKSTDTQYF. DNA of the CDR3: TGTGCTAGTGCCCCGAGCAAAAGCACAGATACGCAGTATTTT.

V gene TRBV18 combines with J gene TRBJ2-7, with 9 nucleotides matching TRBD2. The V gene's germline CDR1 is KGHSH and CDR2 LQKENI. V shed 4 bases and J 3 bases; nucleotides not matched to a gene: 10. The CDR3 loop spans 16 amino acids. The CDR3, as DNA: TGTGCCAGCTCACTAATTCCGGGACTAGCAGTCTACGAGCAGTACTTC. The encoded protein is CASSLIPGLAVYEQYF.